This TCR beta chain was recovered during a study of blood T cells in healthy people across ages. CDR1 is MDHEN and CDR2 is SYDVKM in the germline V gene. Trimming took off 2 bases at V and 8 bases at J, with 10 bases between the two ends. CDR3 length equals 13 residues. A second PCR of about 7 to 12 cycles used a sample-barcoded 5' primer and a J-beta primer mix. Carrying 12 random nucleotides, a template-switch adaptor labeled each individual cDNA molecule. A minimum of 3 million CDR3-containing paired-end reads was obtained for each sample. TCRdb independently ran MiXCR on the 5' RACE reads; one entry per CDR3 protein. The data show about 1.5 million distinct CDR3 sequences, with under 55% seen just once and around 4% held by the top ten.

Material: blood. The clonotype originates from a woman under 30 in good health. The chain has TRBV28 and TRBJ2-1, with no clear D. CDR3 in amino acids: CASSLALFDEQFF. CDR3 nucleotide sequence: TGTGCCAGCAGTTTAGCCTTGTTCGATGAGCAGTTCTTC.